Below, 26 T cell receptor beta chains from the same sample are listed, as sequenced in a study of beta chain features in type 1 diabetes. Sequencing targeted expressed TCRB transcripts, as all isolated RNA had been reverse transcribed. Some clones are missing from TCRdb's copy, which holds only in-frame ones; the method was immunoSEQ multiplex PCR. The sample yields 250,000 to 350,000 clones, around 15% seen once. Sequenced input: central memory CD4+ T cells from blood. The receptor set was obtained from a man aged 25-45 years in good health.

This clone was recorded at least ten times. The same CDR3 is also encoded by other DNA sequences in this sample. The V call is TRBV7-2, the J call TRBJ2-6; D possibly corresponds to TRBD1 (5 bases). V lost 5 bases and J 0 bases, leaving 11 bases between the germline ends. There are 16 residues in the CDR3. CDR1 and CDR2 from the germline V gene are SGHTA and FQGNSA. CDR3 protein: CASSLRQHSGANVLTF. The CDR3, as DNA: TGTGCCAGCAGCCTGAGACAGCACTCTGGGGCCAACGTCCTGACTTTC.

This clone was seen more than once but under ten times. V is TRBV10-3 and J is TRBJ1-2, with 10 bases that match TRBD1. Per the germline V gene, CDR1 is ENHRY and CDR2 is SYGVKD. V was clipped by 5 bases and J by 10 bases; unmatched bases: 7. The CDR3 runs 13 residues. The CDR3 spells CAISTTGGLDYTF. CDR3 nucleotide sequence: TGTGCCATCAGTACGACAGGGGGCTTAGACTACACCTTC.

This clone came up a few times. The chain uses TRBV9 and TRBJ2-3, with D maybe TRBD1 (6 bases). The CDR3 length is 16 residues. V was cut by 3 bases and J by 5 bases, with 19 bases left in between. Germline V gene data show CDR1 as SGDLS and CDR2 as YYNGEE. CDR3: CASSATEGGFLDTQYF. Here the CDR3 DNA reads TGTGCCAGCAGCGCGACGGAAGGGGGTTTTTTAGATACGCAGTATTTT.

The V gene is TRBV4-2, the J gene TRBJ2-3; 10 nucleotides agree with TRBD2. Germline assignment: CDR1 LGHNA and CDR2 YNFKEQ. The CDR3 loop spans 17 amino acids. With 7 bases clipped from V and 1 base from J, the junction kept 11 bases outside the gene matches. CDR3 sequence (DNA): TGTGCCAGCACATCTAGCGGGAGTTCAAAGGGCACAGATACGCAGTATTTT. Protein: CASTSSGSSKGTDTQYF.

This clone was seen a few times. The chain links TRBV9 to TRBJ2-7, with D perhaps matching TRBD1 (5 bases). There are 13 residues in the CDR3. Trimming took 2 bases from V and 9 from J, leaving 15 bases between them. The germline gives CDR1 SGDLS, CDR2 YYNGEE. CDR3 nucleotides: TGTGCCAGCAGCGTGGCCCTCCAGGGCCCGCAGTACTTC. It encodes CASSVALQGPQYF.

V is TRBV4-3 and J is TRBJ1-2; tentatively, D is TRBD1 (5 bases). This CDR3 comprises 15 residues. Germline values: CDR1 LGHNA, CDR2 YSLEER. The V gene lost 3 bases and the J gene lost 7 bases, with 18 bases spanning the gap. The CDR3 here is CASSHASRGGRGYTF. DNA of the CDR3: TGCGCCAGCAGCCATGCCTCCCGGGGGGGTCGTGGCTACACCTTC.

This clone was picked up many times. This sequence joins TRBV21-1 and TRBJ1-3. TRBV21-1 is classified as a pseudogene. The CDR3 runs 19 residues. This chain's CDR3 is CASSKVWQPSNTSGNTIYF. CDR3 nucleotide sequence: TGTGCCAGCAGCAAAGTTTGGCAACCAAGCAATACCTCTGGAAACACCATATATTTT.

J is TRBJ1-6 and V is TRBV4-1, with D tentatively TRBD1 (5 bases). Trimming removed 0 bases at V and 7 bases at J, with 10 bases between. CDR3 size: 15 residues. Germline loops: CDR1 MGHRA, CDR2 YSYEKL. The DNA of the CDR3 is TGCGCCAGCAGCCAAGATCGGCCAGGGAATTCACCCCTCCACTTT. It encodes CASSQDRPGNSPLHF.

This clone came up a few times. V is TRBV9 and J is TRBJ1-1; possible D gene TRBD1, 5 bases. The CDR3 contains 14 residues. V shed 5 bases and J shed 3 bases, with 14 bases lying between them. Germline loops: CDR1 SGDLS, CDR2 YYNGEE. This CDR3 reads CASSDTLGDTEAFF. CDR3 bases: TGTGCCAGCAGTGATACCTTAGGGGACACTGAAGCTTTCTTT.

This clone was detected only a few times. The rearrangement uses TRBV2 and TRBJ1-6; possible D gene TRBD1, 5 bases. This CDR3 contains 14 residues. CDR1 is SNHLY and CDR2 is FYNNEI in the germline V gene. With 10 bases removed from V and 7 bases from J, the gap between germline ends came to 17 bases. CDR3 nucleotides: TGTGCCACAAGTTCGACAGCCAGAAATTCACCCCTCCACTTT. Translating it yields CATSSTARNSPLHF.

This clone was counted at least ten times. This CDR3 is CASSSGGPGEPRIDEQFF. CDR3 in DNA: TGTGCCAGCAGCTCAGGTGGGCCTGGTGAACCTCGAATCGATGAGCAGTTCTTC. The chain joins TRBV5-4 to TRBJ2-1; D is ambiguous. The germline V and J ends were trimmed by 3 bases and 8 bases, with 27 bases remaining between them. This CDR3 region has 18 residues. In germline, CDR1 is SGHNT, CDR2 YYREEE (reference sequence).

V gene TRBV10-2 combines with J gene TRBJ1-2; 7 bases match TRBD1. The trim removed 0 bases at V and 4 bases at J, leaving 8 bases unmatched. Per the germline V gene, CDR1 is WSHSY and CDR2 is SAAADI. The CDR3 contains 16 residues. Here the CDR3 reads CASSESGLRQGYGYTF. The CDR3, as DNA: TGCGCCAGCAGTGAGTCTGGTCTCAGACAGGGCTATGGCTACACCTTC.

The chain uses TRBV18 and TRBJ2-7; TRBD1 aligns across 9 bases. Germline lookup yields CDR1 KGHSH and CDR2 LQKENI. Losses at the gene ends were 3 bases for V and 6 bases for J; bases not matched to a gene: 0. CDR3 length: 12 residues. The CDR3 DNA follows: TGTGCCAGCTCACCGGGACAGGGCGAGCAGTACGTC. Translation gives CASSPGQGEQYV.

The J gene is TRBJ2-5, the V gene TRBV15, with TRBD1 identical over 7 bases. This CDR3 is built from 16 residues. V shed 3 bases, J shed 2 bases, and the junction held 9 bases outside the gene matches. Germline CDR1 is LNHNV and CDR2 is YYDKDF (reference sequence). The chain's CDR3 is CATSRLGTVRQETQYF. DNA for the CDR3: TGTGCCACCAGCAGGTTGGGGACAGTGAGGCAAGAGACCCAGTACTTC.

This clone was seen a few times. The gene calls are TRBV13 and TRBJ2-3; D perhaps matches TRBD1 (5 bases). This CDR3 has 13 residues. The V end lost 5 bases, the J end lost 6 bases, and 12 bases lay between the germline ends. CDR1 is PRHDT, CDR2 FYEKMQ, per germline (reference sequence). CDR3 nucleotides: TGTGCCAGCAGCCTAAGGGGCCCTGATACGCAGTATTTT. Translated: CASSLRGPDTQYF.

The rearrangement joins TRBV7-6 to TRBJ2-3, with D possibly called TRBD1 or TRBD2 (7 bases each). V lost 5 bases and J 4 bases, leaving 22 bases between the germline ends. The CDR3 runs 17 residues. Germline loops: CDR1 SGHVS, CDR2 FNYEAQ. Here the CDR3 reads CASSPFLAGGAADTQYF. The CDR3 coding sequence is TGTGCCAGCAGCCCCTTTCTGGCAGGGGGGGCCGCAGATACGCAGTATTTT.

V is TRBV29-1 and J is TRBJ2-3; D is tentatively TRBD1 or TRBD2 (6 bases each). Germline CDR1 reads SQVTM; CDR2 reads ANQGSEA. With 7 bases removed from V and 0 bases from J, the gap between germline ends came to 8 bases. CDR3 length equals 12 residues. CDR3 residues: CSGGTSTDTQYF. DNA for the CDR3: TGCAGCGGCGGGACAAGCACAGATACGCAGTATTTT.

The V and J genes are TRBV6-1 and TRBJ2-1, with no clear D. Germline V gene lookup returns CDR1 MNHNS and CDR2 SASEGT. The CDR3 spans 13 residues. Trimming cost V 7 bases and J 1 base, with 8 bases left between them. The CDR3 DNA reads as TGTGCCAGCATGAAGGTATCCTACAATGAGCAGTTCTTC. Translated, it gives CASMKVSYNEQFF.

This clone was detected only once. This sequence joins TRBV11-3 and TRBJ2-5; D gene ambiguous. Between the trimmed V and J ends, which lost 6 bases and 2 bases, there was a span of 13 bases. CDR3 length: 14 amino acids. Germline V gene lookup returns CDR1 SGHNT and CDR2 YENEEA. The CDR3 DNA reads TGTGCCAGCAGGCAACTGCAGAAACAAGAGACCCAGTACTTC. Protein product: CASRQLQKQETQYF.

This clone was counted between two and nine times. J is TRBJ2-1 and V is TRBV30; D unresolved. CDR1 and CDR2 from the germline V gene are GTSNPN and SVGIG (reference sequence). The CDR3 sequence is 13 residues long. V was trimmed by 2 bases and J by 5 bases, leaving 10 bases between them. Here the CDR3 DNA reads TGTGCCTGGAGTCTGAATAGAAACAATGAGCAGTTCTTC. It yields the protein CAWSLNRNNEQFF.

The rearrangement links TRBV6-1 to TRBJ2-6, with D uncertain. V lost 0 bases, J lost 0 bases, and 12 bases lay in between. The CDR3 has 18 amino acids. Germline V gives CDR1 MNHNS, CDR2 SASEGT. The CDR3: CASSEAVYTLSGANVLTF. CDR3 sequence (DNA): TGTGCCAGCAGTGAAGCGGTCTATACCCTCTCTGGGGCCAACGTCCTGACTTTC.

This rearrangement joins TRBV7-2 to TRBJ2-7; possible D gene TRBD2, 7 bases. CDR3 size: 14 residues. Germline V CDR1 and CDR2: SGHTA, FQGNSA. With 3 bases removed from V and 5 bases from J, the gap between germline ends came to 14 bases. This CDR3 is CASSFGGRGDEQYV. The DNA of the CDR3 is TGTGCCAGCAGCTTTGGTGGGAGGGGGGACGAGCAGTACGTC.

This clone was picked up a small number of times. The chain carries TRBV20-1 and TRBJ2-1, with D hard to call. The CDR3 totals 10 residues. The germline V gene has CDR1 DFQATT and CDR2 SNEGSKA (reference sequence). The germline V and J ends were trimmed by 0 bases and 10 bases, with 4 bases remaining between them. DNA for the CDR3: TGCAGTGCTAGAGATTACGAGCAGTTCTTC. Translated: CSARDYEQFF.

This clone was observed many times. The V and J genes are TRBV16 and TRBJ1-2; D is unresolved. The germline V gene encodes CDR1 KGHSY and CDR2 FQNENV. The length of the CDR3 is 14 residues. Trimming pared 2 bases from V and 7 bases from J, leaving 14 bases between. CDR3 sequence: CASSQGSAGTGYTF. The CDR3 bases are TGTGCCAGCAGCCAAGGGTCAGCCGGAACTGGCTACACCTTC.

The chain couples TRBV9 to TRBJ2-1, with TRBD2 identical over 9 bases. Looked up from germline, CDR1 is SGDLS and CDR2 is YYNGEE. The V segment lost 3 bases and the J segment 5 bases; nucleotides outside the gene matches: 9. CDR3 length: 16 amino acids. The CDR3 region is CASSGQTSGRNNEQFF. CDR3 DNA: TGTGCCAGCAGCGGTCAGACTAGCGGAAGAAACAATGAGCAGTTCTTC.

This clone was recorded at least ten times. The chain couples TRBV7-2 to TRBJ2-5; D perhaps matches TRBD1 (5 bases). V was pared by 1 base and J by 9 bases, with 18 bases between. CDR3 length: 15 residues. Germline CDR1 is SGHTA and CDR2 is FQGNSA. The CDR3 DNA sequence: TGTGCCAGCAGCTTAGTAGCAGGGAACGACTTGCCCCAGTACTTC. Its translation: CASSLVAGNDLPQYF.